This T cell receptor beta chain is from a study of CD8+CD57+ T cells in acquired aplastic anemia. Study at large: CD4+ and CD8+ cells, once sorted, gave DNA averaging roughly 3.4 ug.

This clonotype has at least ten counts. From germline, CDR1 is LGHDT and CDR2 YNNKEL (reference sequence). This CDR3 spans 13 amino acids. The V end lost 4 bases, the J end lost 3 bases, and 10 bases lay between the germline ends. TCR beta VDJ and CDR3 profiling used genomic DNA as template. TCRdb fed the reads into MiXCR, producing one record per CDR3 protein. The data show more than 95,000 distinct CDR3 sequences, about 43% seen once. Patients who underwent sequencing had shown CD8+CD57+ cell expansion by flow cytometry. The J gene is TRBJ2-7, the V gene TRBV3-1; weak D call: TRBD2 (6 bases). The sequence was obtained from a human donor with aplastic anemia. The material sequenced was sorted CD4+, CD8+, or CD8+CD57+ T cells (not recorded which) from PBMCs. DNA of the CDR3: TGTGCCAGCAGCCGAGGACTATTCTACGAGCAGTACGTC. Its translation is CASSRGLFYEQYV.